This paragraph covers one T cell receptor beta chain sequence. This entry comes from a study of radiotherapy plus CTLA-4 blockade in lung cancer. Sequencing used immunoSEQ multiplex PCR; TCRdb keeps in-frame clones, though not all of them. The table records 80,000 to 95,000 clones, under 85% of them present only once. Germline lookup yields CDR1 LNHDA and CDR2 SQIVND (reference sequence). Deletions cut 0 bases from V and 4 bases from J, with 12 bases between. The CDR3 is 15 residues long. This specimen was peripheral blood, taken from a patient treated with radiotherapy plus ipilimumab. The TCR originated in a human donor with non-small cell lung cancer who had stable disease on radiotherapy plus ipilimumab. This rearrangement joins TRBV19 to TRBJ1-1; D call uncertain. The CDR3 is CASSIDLRMLTEAFF. The CDR3 DNA sequence: TGTGCCAGTAGTATAGATCTGAGAATGCTCACTGAAGCTTTCTTT.